The 15 T cell receptor beta chains listed next were all sequenced from one sample in a study of molecular identifiers for immune sequencing clone quantification. Via MiXCR, TCRdb re-called the PCR reads, giving one row per CDR3 protein. The repertoire consists of just over 40,000 distinct CDR3 sequences, with 18% occurring once and the leading ten covering less than 9%. The source material was naive CD8+ T cells from blood, with Jurkat cell RNA spiked in. Subset indicated: FACS-sorted CD8+CD4-CCR7+CD45RA+ naive T cells. The receptors stem from a human donor in good health. Some libraries in this study had Jurkat cell RNA spiked in.

The V call is TRBV5-1, the J call TRBJ2-3; D not resolved. The length of the CDR3 is 15 residues. Germline CDR1 is SGHRS and CDR2 is YFSETQ. The germline V and J ends were trimmed by 1 base and 1 base, with 10 bases remaining between them. CDR3 amino acids: CASSLTSDRTDTQYF. As DNA, the CDR3 is TGCGCCAGCAGCTTGACGAGCGATCGCACAGATACGCAGTATTTT.

Many counts were recorded for this clonotype. The V call is TRBV4-3, the J call TRBJ2-1; 10 bases map to TRBD2. This CDR3 region has 15 residues. Per the germline V gene, CDR1 is LGHNA and CDR2 is YSLEER. V was pared by 5 bases and J by 3 bases, with 4 bases of the junction left unmatched. CDR3 in amino acids: CASSWRTSGYNEQFF. The CDR3 DNA reads as TGCGCCAGCAGCTGGCGGACTAGCGGCTACAATGAGCAGTTCTTC.

By share of the sample, this clonotype is medium-sized. This chain uses TRBV4-1 with TRBJ2-1; D might be TRBD2 (6 bases). V was clipped by 3 bases and J by 2 bases, with 14 bases between them. In germline, CDR1 is MGHRA, CDR2 YSYEKL. The CDR3 is made up of 16 amino acids. The CDR3, as DNA: TGCGCCAGCAGCCACCCCTCGGAGGGCCCCTACAATGAGCAGTTCTTC. Translated: CASSHPSEGPYNEQFF.

There are many counts of this clonotype. The chain has TRBV9 and TRBJ2-7; 7 bases fit TRBD2. CDR1 and CDR2 (germline): SGDLS, YYNGEE. Trimming cost V 0 bases and J 0 bases; bases outside gene matches: 6. The CDR3 is made up of 16 amino acids. The CDR3, as DNA: TGTGCCAGCAGCGTAGATCGGGCGGGAGACTCCTACGAGCAGTACTTC. Its translation is CASSVDRAGDSYEQYF.

On this clonotype itself: A much more abundant neighbour one base away suggests this may be a read error. The CDR3 ends on some other residue instead of the conserved phenylalanine or tryptophan, so this is likely a read error. The gene calls are TRBV28 and TRBJ1-5; D gene ambiguous. This CDR3 spans 12 amino acids. Germline loops: CDR1 MDHEN, CDR2 SYDVKM. V gave up 5 bases and J gave up 6 bases, with 8 bases separating them. Here the CDR3 reads CASSPGSQPQHL. CDR3 bases: TGTGCCAGCAGTCCGGGAAGTCAGCCCCAGCATCTT.

About this clonotype: A much larger clone differs by one base, so this may be a read error. J is TRBJ2-3 and V is TRBV28; 8 bases are a match to TRBD1. Germline CDR1 reads MDHEN; CDR2 reads SYDVKM. CDR3 length: 18 residues. V lost 6 bases to trimming and J lost 3 bases; unmatched junction nucleotides: 17. CDR3 region: CASSSYSLRGQPTDTQYF. CDR3 bases: TGTGCCAGCAGCTCCTACTCACTCAGGGGGCAACCGACAGATACGCAGTATTTT.

This clonotype was seen repeatedly, ten times or more. The gene calls are TRBV12-3 or TRBV12-4 and TRBJ1-2; a possible D gene is TRBD1 (5 bases). CDR3 length: 13 residues. The V and J ends lost 2 bases and 5 bases respectively, with 9 bases between them. The CDR3 loop reads CASSLSGGYGYTF. CDR3 nucleotides: TGTGCCAGCAGTTTATCTGGGGGTTATGGCTACACCTTC.

The chain carries TRBV5-6 and TRBJ1-5, with TRBD1 matching over 7 bases. V lost 0 bases and J lost 7; bases outside the gene matches: 4. From germline, CDR1 is SGHDT and CDR2 YYEEEE. The CDR3 has 14 amino acids. In DNA form, the CDR3 reads TGTGCCAGCAGCTTGGGACAGGGAGGACAGCCCCAGCATTTT. The encoded protein is CASSLGQGGQPQHF.

The chain is built from TRBV19 and TRBJ1-3, with no clear D. CDR3 size: 15 residues. V gave up 5 bases and J gave up 4 bases, with 15 bases separating them. CDR1 is LNHDA, CDR2 SQIVND, per germline (reference sequence). The CDR3 spells CASSFGAAGGNTIYF. The CDR3 nucleotides are TGTGCCAGTAGTTTCGGAGCCGCGGGAGGAAACACCATATATTTT.

This clonotype was seen repeatedly, ten times or more. This chain connects TRBV20-1 to TRBJ2-7; D not certain. Germline V gives CDR1 DFQATT, CDR2 SNEGSKA (reference sequence). Trimming took off 6 bases at V and 0 bases at J, with 12 bases between the two ends. The CDR3 is 13 residues long. The CDR3 sequence is CSAPAESSYEQYF. The CDR3 DNA reads TGCAGTGCCCCGGCAGAAAGCTCCTACGAGCAGTACTTC.

This clonotype was seen more than once but under ten times. V is TRBV4-2 and J is TRBJ2-7, with D tentatively TRBD2 (6 bases). Germline CDR1 LGHNA, CDR2 YNFKEQ. Trimming stripped 0 bases from V and 0 bases from J, with 18 bases between. There are 18 residues in the CDR3. The CDR3 sequence is CASSQDPHSGIYSYEQYF. CDR3 bases: TGTGCCAGCAGCCAAGATCCCCATAGCGGTATTTACTCCTACGAGCAGTACTTC.

Notes on this clonotype: A clone one base away is much larger, so this may be a read error. This chain uses TRBV28 with TRBJ1-1; D perhaps matches TRBD1 (6 bases). The V gene's germline CDR1 is MDHEN and CDR2 SYDVKM. The CDR3 contains 14 residues. The CDR3 here is CASSTTSGDTEALF. DNA of the CDR3: TGTGCCAGTTCTACAACCTCAGGGGACACTGAAGCTCTCTTT. Looking up the rest from reference TRBV28 and TRBJ1-1 gives the full variable domain: DVKVTQSSRYLVKRTGEKVFLECVQDMDHENMFWYRQDPGLGLRLIYFSYDVKMKEKGDIPEGYSVSREKKERFSLILESASTNQTSMYLCASSTTSGDTEALFGQGTRLTVV.

In this sample, this clonotype turned up many times. The chain couples TRBV12-3 or TRBV12-4 to TRBJ2-3, with TRBD2 as a possible D gene (5 bases). The V end was cut by 5 bases, the J end by 4 bases, with 19 bases between. This CDR3 region has 16 residues. This CDR3 reads CASSPTSSAPPDTQYF. CDR3 in DNA: TGTGCCAGCAGTCCCACTAGTTCCGCCCCCCCAGATACGCAGTATTTT.

Remarks on this clonotype: A much larger clone sits a single nucleotide away, making a read error possible. V usage is TRBV29-1 and J usage is TRBJ1-2; weak D call: TRBD1 (5 bases). This CDR3 has 11 amino acids. Germline V gives CDR1 SQVTM, CDR2 ANQGSEA. V lost 5 bases to trimming and J lost 7 bases, with 11 bases between them. The CDR3 reads CSVRDYCGYTF. Here the CDR3 DNA reads TGCAGCGTTCGGGACTACTGTGGCTACACCTTC.

Many counts were recorded for this clonotype. The gene calls are TRBV29-1 and TRBJ2-1, with 12 bases identical to TRBD2. This CDR3 is built from 18 residues. The V gene's germline CDR1 is SQVTM and CDR2 ANQGSEA. V shed 3 bases, J shed 4 bases, and the junction held 13 bases outside the gene matches. CDR3 DNA: TGCAGCGTTGAGGGACTAGCGGGTGTGTGGACCGTTTACAATGAGCAGTTCTTC. Protein: CSVEGLAGVWTVYNEQFF.